The source of this TCR beta chain is a study of T cells in Graves' hyperthyroidism and ophthalmopathy. There were TCR beta CDR3 regions amplified from RNA transcripts. Carried out on the TCR CDR3, a first-round RT-PCR used the HTBI primer set. TCRdb redid the calling of the multiplex PCR reads with MiXCR, one entry per CDR3 protein. The sample lists hundreds of thousands of distinct CDR3 sequences, 40% to 55% occurring once. This clonotype was picked up a small number of times. As yet, its antigen is unknown. Notes on the study in general: Using 13 V-J features, a model discriminated ophthalmopathy from stable hyperthyroidism.

The germline gives CDR1 MGHDK, CDR2 SYGVNS. V gave up 6 bases and J gave up 4 bases; unmatched junction bases: 16. This CDR3 is built from 17 residues. Sequenced material: peripheral blood or thyroid tissue (not recorded which). The clonotype comes from a woman between 18 and 30 years old with Graves' hyperthyroidism. The V gene is TRBV25-1, the J gene TRBJ1-2; 8 bases are shared with TRBD1. The CDR3: CASRTNRDTTGVYGYTF. The CDR3 bases are TGTGCCAGCAGAACCAACAGGGACACGACAGGGGTCTATGGCTACACCTTC.